This T cell receptor beta chain derives from a study of human T cells and chemical hapten exposure (dated by TCRdb to 2020 to 2022). Notes on the research overall: For sensitization, 2% DPC in acetone was applied to a roughly 2 cm by roughly 2 cm area of upper inner arm skin. Blood samples were taken from patients before sensitization (week 0) and then at 2, 6 and about 24 weeks after DPC sensitization. Patients additionally received weekly therapeutic DPC doses to the scalp throughout the approximately 24-week study period. Blood for TCR sequencing was provided by twenty-nine alopecia patients at one to four time points (pre-sensitization, 2, 6 and 24 weeks). Peripheral blood TCR repertoire changes were tracked in vivo in alopecia patients during primary and secondary sensitization to the hapten diphenylcyclopropenone (DPC). The patient cohort, mostly female, included alopecia areata with under or over 50% scalp involvement, alopecia totalis and alopecia universalis. Patch testing on the upper back used Finn chambers containing 0.01% DPC, with scoring done after 6 days according to International Contact Dermatitis Research Group standards. Libraries were pooled for sequencing, and variation in per-sample TCR yields was attributed mainly to small differences in library volumes within the pool. Study-level results and caveats: DPC sensitization did not change how many TCRs were above 1 in 1000 frequency, and no evidence was found of alterations in global repertoire structure. Because all patients had alopecia, a presumed autoimmune disease, the immune response of the patients might differ from that of healthy individuals. A positive correlation was found between the number of PT1 expanded TCRs and patch test score, with significance reached at thresholds 8, 16 and 32 but not 4. Compared with pre-sensitization or healthy control sets, expanded TCRs formed significantly more large CDR3 similarity clusters, which is consistent with antigen-driven responses. Repeated subsampling changed both the strength of the expansion versus patch-test correlation and the threshold at which that correlation became significant.

The library was obtained by RACE. Sequencing took place on a NextSeq 500. During library preparation, unique molecular identifiers were attached to individual cDNA molecules so that TCRs could be counted in a quantitative, reproducible way. For every blood RNA sample, sequencing covered both the TCR alpha and TCR beta chains. In the paper's pipeline: A median of about 89,000 TCRs per sample was observed, with a range of about 20,000 to 700,000. The Decombinator software suite was used to annotate the V, J and CDR3 of the TCR reads. To make PS versus PT1 abundance plots, every sample was subsampled to the same number of TCRs (28,000). Expanded TCRs were defined as absent before sensitization and observed at least eight times at the 2-week time point. TCRdb reran the public reads through fastp at Q25 and MiXCR, keeping productive beta chains. Duplicate CDR3 protein sequences are folded into a single record with the most common DNA and genes. The V and J calls here are based on TCRdb, not the publication. The sample yields some 380,000 distinct CDR3 sequences; more than 4.5% were counted once. The ten largest clonotypes hold under 2.5% of the sample.

Sample time point, as interpreted from the label and publication: patch test 1, 2 weeks after DPC sensitization. The treatment or condition label, read with the paper, signifies: therapeutic diphenylcyclopropenone sensitization with weekly scalp DPC. At each patch-test visit, blood was drawn before the patch test was applied. Patients were considered eligible if aged 18 to 70, diagnosed with alopecia and deemed suitable for DPC therapy, and patients were excluded if pregnant. Total RNA was extracted from unfractionated whole blood that had been collected in Tempus Blood RNA tubes. The trim is 5 bases for V and 0 bases for J, with a gap of 5 bases between the germline ends. Inclusive of the bounding cysteine and phenylalanine, the CDR3 is 12 residues long. Just CDR3 DNA is preserved here, 36 bases in frame from base 1. This clonotype was recorded at least ten times. Its antigen remains undetermined. No base qualities exist here, and no much larger clone lies one base off it.

The rearrangement combines TRBV12-3 or TRBV12-4 with TRBJ2-7; no D gene call is confident. The sequences come from whole blood, collected in connection with sensitization to the hapten diphenylcyclopropenone (DPC). This TCR came from a woman aged 45-65 years with alopecia areata. Some clones in this sample may be carry-over from other donors' samples. This receptor has the CDR3 CASSTSSYEQYF. The nucleotide sequence is given as TGTGCCAGCAGTACCAGCTCCTACGAGCAGTACTTC.